One and the same sample provided the 20 T cell receptor beta chains below, sequenced in a study of regulatory T cells in long-lasting Graves disease. The authors built TCR beta libraries using iRepertoire HTBI primers and Arm-PCR of CDR3 regions. TCRdb called the multiplex PCR reads again in MiXCR, with one record for every CDR3 protein. The sample carries 300,000 to 500,000 distinct CDR3 sequences, more than 20% recorded once. Time point here: persistent/refractory GD, antithyroid drugs over 5 years with positive TRAb. Extracted RNA from PBMCs served as the source of the TCR library. Sequencing used peripheral blood mononuclear cells (PBMCs), obtained when the disease was refractory, from a patient treated with antithyroid drugs. These receptors originate from a female donor with Graves disease.

This clonotype was seen repeatedly, ten times or more. The chain employs TRBV20-1 and TRBJ1-5, with 8 positions matching TRBD1. From germline, CDR1 is DFQATT and CDR2 SNEGSKA (reference sequence). V lost 5 bases, J lost 3 bases, and 3 bases stayed unmatched. The CDR3 loop spans 13 amino acids. The CDR3 region has the DNA TGCAGTGCTTCGACAGGGGCCAATCAGCCCCAGCATTTT. Translating gives CSASTGANQPQHF.

The chain has TRBV7-2 and TRBJ2-2; D gene uncertain. This CDR3 is built from 14 residues. The germline V and J ends were trimmed by 4 bases and 5 bases, with 11 bases remaining between them. The germline CDR1 and CDR2 sequences are SGHTA and FQGNSA. CDR3 in amino acids: CASSSRLFTGELFF. In nucleotides, the CDR3 is TGTGCCAGCAGCTCTAGGCTTTTTACCGGGGAGCTGTTTTTT.

The sample holds many counts of this clonotype. The chain links TRBV12-3 or TRBV12-4 to TRBJ2-7, with 11 positions matching TRBD2. The CDR3 runs to 16 residues. With 5 bases clipped from V and 5 bases from J, the junction kept 11 bases outside the gene matches. For the CDR3, the DNA is TGTGCCAGCAGTCTCTCACTAGCGGGAGTGCATAACGAGCAGTACTTC. Its protein is CASSLSLAGVHNEQYF.

The chain combines TRBV29-1 with TRBJ2-1; no clear D. V was trimmed by 3 bases and J by 6 bases, leaving 15 bases between them. The CDR3 contains 14 residues. Germline V lookup: CDR1 SQVTM, CDR2 ANQGSEA. CDR3 DNA sequence: TGCAGCGTTGATTCCCCCGGCTTGAGCAATGAGCAGTTCTTC. Residues: CSVDSPGLSNEQFF.

This clonotype was detected many times. Written as DNA, the CDR3 is TGTGCCAGCAGTTTAATGAGCGGGAGGGCGATCGAGCAGTACTTC. It encodes CASSLMSGRAIEQYF. This chain connects TRBV12-3 or TRBV12-4 to TRBJ2-7; TRBD2 agrees at 10 bases. The V segment lost 2 bases and the J segment 6 bases; nucleotides outside the gene matches: 7. The CDR3 spans 15 residues.

J is TRBJ1-1 and V is TRBV29-1; D unclear. This CDR3 comprises 13 residues. Between the trimmed V and J ends, which lost 4 bases and 0 bases, there was a span of 9 bases. The germline gives CDR1 SQVTM, CDR2 ANQGSEA. This CDR3 reads CSVVRVLNTEAFF. CDR3 DNA: TGCAGCGTTGTAAGGGTTTTGAACACTGAAGCTTTCTTT.

In this sample, this clonotype turned up many times. This chain connects TRBV9 to TRBJ1-2; D uncertain. Per the germline V gene, CDR1 is SGDLS and CDR2 is YYNGEE. Trimming took off 1 base at V and 4 bases at J, with 5 bases between the two ends. CDR3 length equals 12 residues. For the CDR3, the DNA is TGTGCCAGCAGCGTAAACAGCTATGGCTACACCTTC. Translation: CASSVNSYGYTF.

The genes are TRBV5-1 and TRBJ2-2; D is tentatively TRBD1 or TRBD2 (5 bases each). In germline, CDR1 is SGHRS, CDR2 YFSETQ. Trimming removed 3 bases at V and 6 bases at J, with 12 bases between. This CDR3 is built from 14 residues. The DNA for the CDR3 is TGCGCCAGCAGCTCCGAGGGGTTGGCCGGGGAGCTGTTTTTT. Its translation is CASSSEGLAGELFF.

This clonotype came up a few times. This may be a read error: a much more frequent sequence differs by one nucleotide. The chain employs TRBV2 and TRBJ1-1; D is undetermined. The CDR3 spans 16 residues. V lost 2 bases to trimming and J lost 4 bases, with 17 bases between them. Looked up from germline, CDR1 is SNHLY and CDR2 is FYNNEI. CDR3 amino acids: CASSEIVTAEGTEAFF. The CDR3 DNA reads as TGTGCCAGCAGTGAAATAGTGACGGCCGAGGGCACTGAAGCTTTCTTT.

This clonotype turned up a few times. The chain carries TRBV20-1 and TRBJ1-2, with 11 nucleotides matching TRBD1. This CDR3 has 13 amino acids. V dropped 6 bases and J dropped 6; count of bases not matched to a gene: 6. Germline V gene lookup returns CDR1 DFQATT and CDR2 SNEGSKA (reference sequence). The CDR3 protein is CSATGTGGDGYTF. The CDR3 nucleotides read TGCAGTGCCACCGGGACAGGGGGGGATGGCTACACCTTC.

This clonotype turned up a few times. The chain couples TRBV6-1 to TRBJ2-7, with 7 bases fitting TRBD2. Germline V gene data show CDR1 as MNHNS and CDR2 as SASEGT. The CDR3 length is 16 residues. Trimming removed 5 bases from V and 4 bases from J; junction bases left unmatched: 14. CDR3 loop: CASSRPRAGVGYEQYF. DNA for the CDR3: TGTGCCAGCAGTCGCCCGCGCGCGGGGGTTGGGTACGAGCAGTACTTC.

V is TRBV19 and J is TRBJ1-1; D remains ambiguous. Germline lookup yields CDR1 LNHDA and CDR2 SQIVND (reference sequence). CDR3 size: 13 residues. Trimming removed 9 bases from V and 2 bases from J, with 13 bases in between. This CDR3 is CASGSGVNTEAFF. The CDR3 coding sequence is TGTGCCAGCGGCAGCGGTGTCAACACTGAAGCTTTCTTT. Drawing the rest from reference TRBV19 and TRBJ1-1, the complete variable domain is DGGITQSPKYLFRKEGQNVTLSCEQNLNHDAMYWYRQDPGQGLRLIYYSQIVNDFQKGDIAEGYSVSREKKESFPLTVTSAQKNPTAFYLCASGSGVNTEAFFGQGTRLTVV.

The genes are TRBV25-1 and TRBJ1-2; 9 nucleotides match TRBD1. There are 15 residues in the CDR3. From germline, CDR1 is MGHDK and CDR2 SYGVNS. The J segment lost 3 bases and the V segment lost 4 bases, leaving 6 bases of the junction unmatched. CDR3 nucleotides: TGTGCCAGCAGTGCCGACAGGGGGGGGGACTATGGCTACACCTTC. It codes for CASSADRGGDYGYTF.

This clonotype has more than one count but fewer than ten. V gene TRBV7-9 combines with J gene TRBJ2-7; the D is unclear. V was shortened by 2 bases and J by 3 bases, with 8 bases between the two germline ends. Germline assignment: CDR1 SEHNR and CDR2 FQNEAQ (reference sequence). There are 13 residues in the CDR3. The CDR3 DNA sequence: TGTGCCAGCAGCTTACAACAGAACTACGAGCAGTACTTC. Residues: CASSLQQNYEQYF.

J is TRBJ1-3 and V is TRBV7-2; TRBD1 matches 10 bases. Trimming cost V 4 bases and J 2 bases; bases outside gene matches: 8. Germline CDR1 and CDR2: SGHTA and FQGNSA. This CDR3 contains 17 residues. The CDR3 DNA reads TGTGCCAGCAGCTCCGAAGACAGGGGGCTTGCTGGAAACACCATATATTTT. It yields the protein CASSSEDRGLAGNTIYF.

The chain carries TRBV7-2 and TRBJ2-7; D may be TRBD1 (6 bases). This CDR3 has 14 amino acids. Germline V gives CDR1 SGHTA, CDR2 FQGNSA. V was pared by 3 bases and J by 7 bases, with 16 bases between. The CDR3 DNA is TGTGCCAGCAGCTTGGGACACGCTTCTCGGGAGCAGTACTTC. This gives the protein CASSLGHASREQYF.

This clonotype has only a few counts. J is TRBJ1-6 and V is TRBV5-8; D is perhaps TRBD1 (5 bases). This CDR3 region has 14 residues. The V end was cut by 1 base, the J end by 9 bases, with 11 bases between. The germline CDR1 and CDR2 sequences are SGHTS and YDEGEE. The CDR3 coding sequence is TGTGCCAGCAGCTTGCCAGGGATAACTTCACCCCTCCACTTT. Translating gives CASSLPGITSPLHF.

This chain joins TRBV20-1 and TRBJ2-4, with 8 bases matching TRBD1. Per the germline V gene, CDR1 is DFQATT and CDR2 is SNEGSKA (reference sequence). The CDR3 is 14 amino acids. Trimming took 6 bases from V and 1 from J; bases not matched to a gene: 5. CDR3 in amino acids: CSAVQGAAKNIQYF. The CDR3 DNA sequence: TGCAGTGCGGTCCAGGGGGCCGCCAAAAACATTCAGTACTTC.

This clonotype was seen ten or more times. The genes are TRBV2 and TRBJ1-6; TRBD1 matches 7 bases. Losses at the gene ends were 0 bases for V and 7 bases for J; bases not matched to a gene: 6. CDR1 SNHLY and CDR2 FYNNEI come from the germline V gene. There are 16 residues in the CDR3. The CDR3 sequence is CASSEAQGDWNSPLHF. CDR3 coding DNA: TGTGCCAGCAGTGAAGCGCAGGGGGATTGGAATTCACCCCTCCACTTT.

This clonotype was recorded a few times. V gene TRBV27 combines with J gene TRBJ1-3; maybe TRBD1 (5 bases). CDR3 size: 19 residues. From germline, CDR1 is MNHEY and CDR2 SMNVEV (reference sequence). The V gene lost 4 bases and the J gene lost 0 bases, with 22 bases spanning the gap. Written as DNA, the CDR3 is TGTGCCAGCAGTTCAACCGCTCTCCGGGGACCGACCTCTGGAAACACCATATATTTT. Amino acids: CASSSTALRGPTSGNTIYF.